This T cell receptor beta chain derives from a study of T cells in Graves' hyperthyroidism and ophthalmopathy. What was amplified from RNA transcripts were TCR beta CDR3 regions. Carried out on the TCR CDR3, a first-round RT-PCR used the HTBI primer set. TCRdb reprocessed the multiplex PCR reads with MiXCR, giving one entry per CDR3 protein. The data hold approximately 510,000 distinct CDR3 sequences, with about 45% observed a single time. About this clonotype itself: Its antigen is undetermined.

Study observations and caveats: The model made its ophthalmopathy prediction, and onset followed a median about 6.8 months later. Most expanded thyroid clonotypes above 0.001 also appeared in blood.

Sequencing used peripheral blood or thyroid tissue (not recorded which). This receptor was taken from an adult woman with Graves' disease, either hyperthyroidism or ophthalmopathy (not recorded which).

For the CDR3, the DNA is TGTGCCAGCAGTGCTAGCTTTTTCTCCGAGCAGTACTTC. Protein sequence: CASSASFFSEQYF. The V and J genes are TRBV7-6 and TRBJ2-7, with a weak D call TRBD2 (5 bases). Trimming pared 6 bases from V and 6 bases from J, leaving 15 bases between. The CDR3 sequence is 13 residues long. CDR1 and CDR2 (germline): SGHVS, FNYEAQ.